This T cell receptor (beta chain) derives from a study of blood T cells in healthy people across ages. The authors drew around 11 milliliters of peripheral blood from each donor. Each sample gave at least 7 million isolated PBMCs. Through a sample-barcoded 5' primer and a J-beta primer mix, a second PCR was run for about 6 to 12 cycles. TCRdb re-derived calls from the 5' RACE reads in MiXCR, one entry per CDR3 protein. The sample has about 840,000 distinct CDR3 sequences; about 27% are singletons. This clonotype appeared many times. Its target is unknown. V lost 7 bases to trimming and J lost 4 bases; unmatched junction nucleotides: 13. CDR3 size: 16 residues. CDR1 and CDR2 from the germline V gene are MNHEY and SVGEGT. General study points: With age, beta diversity per million T cells declined roughly linearly, significantly by 40.

A further study also used this sample, focusing on T cells of mothers and their children. This second report adds: Among related mother-child pairs, overlap was slightly higher than in unrelated pairs, though not significantly.

The origin of this receptor is a woman in her thirties or forties in good health. Sequenced material: blood. The V gene is TRBV6-2 or TRBV6-3, the J gene TRBJ1-2; 9 positions match TRBD1. The DNA for the CDR3 is TGTGCCAGCACCAATGGCGGGACAGGGTTGTCCTATGGCTACACCTTC. Its translation is CASTNGGTGLSYGYTF.